This T cell receptor beta chain was sequenced during a study of blood T cell repertoires in COVID-19. About the study: Samples came from the United States, Italy and Spain, spanning acute and convalescent COVID-19. Nucleic acid was either cDNA or gDNA, and it came from T cells, B-cell-depleted T cells, or PBMCs.

Original data processing: The authors estimated nucleated cell counts from reference gene primer amplification. Here immunoSEQ multiplex PCR was the method, and the copy in TCRdb shows in-frame clones only, minus some. That table is the source of V, J and clone size, and D and trimming were worked out from the DNA. Of about 16,000 clones listed, roughly 80% were seen once; the top ten hold roughly 30%. The CDR3 is 14 amino acids. V shed 8 bases and J 5 bases; nucleotides not matched to a gene: 9. CDR1 and CDR2 from the germline V gene are MNHEY and SMNVEV (reference sequence). This clonotype was obtained from a woman in her 70s with active COVID-19. The chain joins TRBV27 to TRBJ2-3, with 8 bases fitting TRBD1. Material: peripheral blood. CDR3 amino acids: CASLKRQGLDTQYF. CDR3 nucleotides: TGTGCCAGCCTTAAACGACAGGGGTTAGATACGCAGTATTTT.